The 27 T cell receptor beta chains in this list originate from one sample, sequenced in a study of shared clonotypes between healthy human individuals. Terminally differentiated effector memory CD45RA+ cells were excluded from the naive CD8 cells, which were CD45RO-negative and positively selected for CCR7. Method: immunoSEQ multiplex PCR; TCRdb's copy keeps in-frame clones and lacks some. This sample has around 2,100,000 clones; less than 95% occur once, and the top ten carry more than 0.95%. The sample was naive CD8+ T cells sorted from blood. These receptors were taken from a young man in good health.

The chain combines TRBV19 with TRBJ1-6; no definite D call. The CDR3 runs 15 residues. CDR1 and CDR2 from the germline V gene are LNHDA and SQIVND (reference sequence). Trimming stripped 3 bases from V and 0 bases from J, with 6 bases between. Here the CDR3 DNA reads TGTGCCAGTAGTATCGTAAGCTCCTATAATTCACCCCTCCACTTT. The encoded protein is CASSIVSSYNSPLHF.

The chain is built from TRBV6-6 and TRBJ2-1, with 7 bases matching TRBD2. The J segment lost 8 bases and the V segment lost 4 bases, leaving 2 bases of the junction unmatched. The CDR3 contains 12 residues. Germline V gives CDR1 MNHNY, CDR2 SVGAGI (reference sequence). The chain's CDR3 is CASSSLAYEQFF. The CDR3, as DNA: TGTGCCAGCAGTTCACTAGCGTATGAGCAGTTCTTC.

In the case of this clone: This CDR3 is also generated by other DNA sequences in the sample. This chain links TRBV9 with TRBJ2-3; 7 bases line up with TRBD2. The junction had 4 bases not matched to a gene; V was cut back by 4 bases and J by 2 bases. The germline V gene has CDR1 SGDLS and CDR2 YYNGEE. The CDR3 loop spans 14 amino acids. The CDR3 sequence is CASSLAGVTDTQYF. The CDR3 DNA reads TGTGCCAGCAGCCTGGCGGGGGTCACAGATACGCAGTATTTT.

V usage is TRBV11-2 and J usage is TRBJ2-5; D gene unclear. V was clipped by 5 bases and J by 3 bases, with 13 bases between them. The germline gives CDR1 SGHAT, CDR2 FQNNGV. The length of the CDR3 is 14 residues. The CDR3 protein is CASSHLVREETQYF. The CDR3 region has the DNA TGTGCCAGCAGCCACCTAGTTAGGGAAGAGACCCAGTACTTC. The variable domain in full, with the rest retrieved from reference TRBV11-2 and TRBJ2-5, is EAGVAQSPRYKIIEKRQSVAFWCNPISGHATLYWYQQILGQGPKLLIQFQNNGVVDDSQLPKDRFSAERLKGVDSTLKIQPAKLEDSAVYLCASSHLVREETQYFGPGTRLLVL.

The rearrangement uses TRBV7-6 and TRBJ2-3; D is ambiguous. Deletions cut 5 bases from V and 4 bases from J, with 16 bases between. The CDR3 has 15 residues. Germline V gene sequence: CDR1 SGHVS, CDR2 FNYEAQ. CDR3 residues: CASSRSGKNADTQYF. CDR3 nucleotide sequence: TGTGCCAGCAGCCGGTCGGGCAAGAACGCAGATACGCAGTATTTT.

This chain joins TRBV7-6 and TRBJ2-2, with D hard to call. V was pared by 3 bases and J by 4 bases, with 6 bases between. The CDR3 runs to 13 residues. The germline gives CDR1 SGHVS, CDR2 FNYEAQ. For the CDR3, the DNA is TGTGCCAGCAGCTTCCACACCACCGGGGAGCTGTTTTTT. Protein product: CASSFHTTGELFF.

The V and J genes are TRBV27 and TRBJ2-1; the match to TRBD2 covers 13 bases. Germline CDR1 reads MNHEY; CDR2 reads SMNVEV (reference sequence). The CDR3 runs to 16 residues. With 4 bases clipped from V and 4 bases from J, the junction kept 4 bases outside the gene matches. In DNA form, the CDR3 reads TGTGCCAGCAGTTCGGGACTAGCGGGGCCTTACAATGAGCAGTTCTTC. Translated, it gives CASSSGLAGPYNEQFF.

The chain combines TRBV29-1 with TRBJ1-2, with 8 positions matching TRBD1. The germline V gene encodes CDR1 SQVTM and CDR2 ANQGSEA. The V and J ends lost 6 bases and 3 bases, in that order; junction bases with no gene match: 12. The CDR3 extends over 15 amino acids. The CDR3 nucleotides read TGCAGCGTCTCCCCTTTTCAGGGGGCACACTATGGCTACACCTTC. Encoded protein: CSVSPFQGAHYGYTF.

The V gene is TRBV13, the J gene TRBJ2-7; D call uncertain. The germline V gene has CDR1 PRHDT and CDR2 FYEKMQ (reference sequence). CDR3 length: 14 residues. The ends were cut back, 1 base at V and 2 bases at J, with 9 bases in the middle. The DNA for the CDR3 is TGTGCCAGCAGCTTAGTTAACAGCGCCTACGAGCAGTACTTC. Encoded protein: CASSLVNSAYEQYF.

The chain has TRBV6-6 and TRBJ2-7; 8 nucleotides agree with TRBD1. This CDR3 comprises 16 residues. CDR1 is MNHNY, CDR2 SVGAGI, per germline (reference sequence). Trimming at V came to 8 bases and at J to 5 bases, leaving 17 bases not matched to a gene. CDR3 DNA: TGTGCCAGCGGGTTCTCCTGGGACAGGTTGTCCCACGAGCAGTACTTC. As protein: CASGFSWDRLSHEQYF.

The chain is built from TRBV30 and TRBJ2-3, with D uncertain. The CDR3 length is 16 residues. V gave up 0 bases and J gave up 4 bases, with 17 bases separating them. The V gene's germline CDR1 is GTSNPN and CDR2 SVGIG (reference sequence). This CDR3 reads CAWSVRQALDSDTQYF. The CDR3 DNA reads TGTGCCTGGAGTGTAAGGCAGGCCCTTGACTCAGATACGCAGTATTTT.

The V and J genes are TRBV7-9 and TRBJ1-4, with a tentative D call TRBD1 (6 bases). V lost 5 bases, J lost 8 bases, and 21 bases lay in between. The CDR3 length is 16 residues. CDR1 and CDR2 from the germline V gene are SEHNR and FQNEAQ (reference sequence). CDR3 protein: CASSPRYGQTGEKLFF. CDR3 DNA: TGTGCCAGCAGCCCCCGATACGGACAGACGGGGGAAAAACTGTTTTTT.

Comment on this clone: Other DNA variants within this sample encode the same CDR3. This chain uses TRBV4-1 with TRBJ1-1, with unresolved D. V lost 2 bases and J lost 2, with 3 bases in between. The germline V gene has CDR1 MGHRA and CDR2 YSYEKL. The CDR3 has 12 amino acids. The CDR3 region is CASSQINTEAFF. The CDR3 bases are TGCGCCAGCAGCCAAATAAACACTGAAGCTTTCTTT.

The rearrangement links TRBV4-1 to TRBJ1-5; D is uncertain. CDR3 length equals 13 residues. Germline V gene sequence: CDR1 MGHRA, CDR2 YSYEKL. Trimming left V 4 bases short and J 7 bases short, with 11 bases between. DNA for the CDR3: TGCGCCAGCAGCCCTGTTACTGGGCAGCCCCAGCATTTT. Protein product: CASSPVTGQPQHF.

The gene calls are TRBV4-3 and TRBJ1-1; tentative D call: TRBD1 (5 bases). Trimming stripped 3 bases from V and 0 bases from J, with 23 bases between. The CDR3 totals 19 residues. Looked up from germline, CDR1 is LGHNA and CDR2 is YSLEER. In nucleotides, the CDR3 is TGCGCCAGCAGCCAGTACCTAGGGACGGAGCATTATATGAACACTGAAGCTTTCTTT. Residues: CASSQYLGTEHYMNTEAFF.

This clone was detected only once. V usage is TRBV5-6 and J usage is TRBJ1-1; D is undetermined. The CDR3 contains 14 residues. From germline, CDR1 is SGHDT and CDR2 YYEEEE. V was trimmed by 4 bases and J by 1 base, leaving 11 bases between them. The CDR3 sequence: CASSHRGENTEAFF. CDR3 DNA: TGTGCCAGCAGCCACCGCGGGGAGAACACTGAAGCTTTCTTT.

The rearrangement joins TRBV29-1 to TRBJ2-7; 8 nucleotides align to TRBD1. The CDR3 has 13 residues. Looked up from germline, CDR1 is SQVTM and CDR2 is ANQGSEA. The V gene end was trimmed by 5 bases and the J gene end by 0 bases; junction bases not matched to a gene: 3. CDR3 bases: TGCAGCGTTCCAACAGGGGGCTCCTACGAGCAGTACTTC. Translating gives CSVPTGGSYEQYF.

V and J are TRBV30 and TRBJ1-4; D is undetermined. V was clipped by 1 base and J by 12 bases, with 12 bases between them. The CDR3 spans 12 residues. Germline CDR1 and CDR2: GTSNPN and SVGIG (reference sequence). The CDR3 coding sequence is TGTGCCTGGAGTGATATGGAGGGAGAACTGTTTTTT. Amino acids: CAWSDMEGELFF.

This clone was found a few times. The identical CDR3 is also encoded by other nucleotide sequences in the sample. Written as DNA, the CDR3 is TGTGCCAGCAGCTCCTCAGGTTCCTACGAGCAGTACTTC. It is translated as CASSSSGSYEQYF. This rearrangement joins TRBV7-9 to TRBJ2-7; D is ambiguous. Trimming pared 4 bases from V and 1 base from J, leaving 8 bases between. In germline, CDR1 is SEHNR, CDR2 FQNEAQ (reference sequence). The CDR3 has 13 amino acids. The full variable domain, with the rest looked up from reference TRBV7-9 and TRBJ2-7, is DTGVSQNPRHKITKRGQNVTFRCDPISEHNRLYWYRQTLGQGPEFLTYFQNEAQLEKSRLLSDRFSAERPKGSFSTLEIQRTEQGDSAMYLCASSSSGSYEQYFGPGTRLTVT.

The V call is TRBV5-1, the J call TRBJ2-1, with D maybe TRBD2 (6 bases). The CDR3 contains 15 residues. V lost 3 bases, J lost 2 bases, and 12 bases lay in between. CDR1 and CDR2 (germline): SGHRS, YFSETQ. This CDR3 reads CASSYPSATYNEQFF. The CDR3 nucleotides are TGCGCCAGCAGCTACCCTAGCGCTACCTACAATGAGCAGTTCTTC.

The chain joins TRBV7-9 to TRBJ2-7; D gene uncertain. The V end lost 0 bases, the J end lost 2 bases, and 8 bases lay between the germline ends. The germline V gene has CDR1 SEHNR and CDR2 FQNEAQ (reference sequence). There are 14 residues in the CDR3. Here the CDR3 reads CASSLASRAYEQYF. CDR3 bases: TGTGCCAGCAGCTTAGCATCCCGCGCCTACGAGCAGTACTTC.

V is TRBV19 and J is TRBJ1-2; D might be TRBD1 (6 bases). The CDR3 totals 14 residues. V was clipped by 4 bases and J by 8 bases, with 17 bases between them. Germline lookup yields CDR1 LNHDA and CDR2 SQIVND (reference sequence). Written as DNA, the CDR3 is TGTGCCAGTAGTAGGGGTTACAGGGAGGAAGGCTACACCTTC. Amino acids: CASSRGYREEGYTF. The full variable domain, in which reference TRBV19 and TRBJ1-2 provide the parts outside the CDR3, is DGGITQSPKYLFRKEGQNVTLSCEQNLNHDAMYWYRQDPGQGLRLIYYSQIVNDFQKGDIAEGYSVSREKKESFPLTVTSAQKNPTAFYLCASSRGYREEGYTFGSGTRLTVV.

This clone was counted a single time. The chain uses TRBV11-1 and TRBJ2-2, with D hard to call. Per germline, CDR1 SGHAT and CDR2 FQDESV (reference sequence). This CDR3 has 14 residues. V shed 0 bases and J shed 5 bases, with 7 bases lying between them. This chain's CDR3 is CASSLAFSTGELFF. CDR3 DNA: TGTGCCAGCAGCTTAGCTTTTAGTACCGGGGAGCTGTTTTTT.

The CDR3 reads CASSLGTYEDTEAFF. CDR3 bases: TGTGCCAGCAGTTTAGGGACCTACGAGGACACTGAAGCTTTCTTT. This chain links TRBV2 with TRBJ1-1, with D tentatively TRBD1 (5 bases). Germline assignment: CDR1 SNHLY and CDR2 FYNNEI. CDR3 length: 15 residues. V was clipped by 5 bases and J by 3 bases, with 16 bases between them.

The chain joins TRBV2 to TRBJ2-5, with 10 bases fitting TRBD1. Unmatched junction bases numbered 19, after V lost 10 bases and J lost 5 bases. CDR3 size: 17 residues. The V gene's germline CDR1 is SNHLY and CDR2 FYNNEI. CDR3 residues: CATYSRQGASQPETQYF. Written as DNA, the CDR3 is TGTGCCACCTATAGTCGACAGGGGGCTAGTCAACCGGAGACCCAGTACTTC.

The V and J genes are TRBV9 and TRBJ2-7, with D maybe TRBD2 (5 bases). The CDR3 has 14 residues. V shed 4 bases and J shed 2 bases, with 13 bases lying between them. Germline CDR1 SGDLS, CDR2 YYNGEE. In DNA form, the CDR3 reads TGTGCCAGCAGCCCCGGAGGTAGCACCTACGAGCAGTACTTC. Translated, it gives CASSPGGSTYEQYF.

The V gene is TRBV6-5, the J gene TRBJ2-1; D remains unclear. The V end lost 4 bases, the J end lost 1 base, and 8 bases lay between the germline ends. The CDR3 is made up of 14 amino acids. The germline CDR1 and CDR2 sequences are MNHEY and SVGAGI. CDR3 protein: CASSSQTSYNEQFF. In DNA, the CDR3 is TGTGCCAGCAGTTCCCAGACTTCCTACAATGAGCAGTTCTTC.